The 5 T cell receptor beta chains reported below all come from one sample, sequenced in a study of cytomegalovirus exposure and HLA in healthy donors. The PCR had 60 Vbeta and 13 Jbeta primers. TCRdb's copy holds only in-frame clones and misses some; the assay was immunoSEQ multiplex PCR. The sample has under 200,000 clones, over 65% seen once. The sequenced sample was PBMCs. The source is a woman between 40 and 50 years old in good health and CMV-seronegative.

V gene TRBV6-6 combines with J gene TRBJ2-7; possibly TRBD2 for D (5 bases). Trimming stripped 7 bases from V and 1 base from J, with 11 bases between. CDR1 is MNHNY, CDR2 SVGAGI, per germline (reference sequence). This CDR3 spans 13 amino acids. Here the CDR3 DNA reads TGTGCCAGCAAGACGGGGAATTCCTACGAGCAGTACTTC. This codes for CASKTGNSYEQYF.

The gene calls are TRBV5-6 and TRBJ2-1; D gene ambiguous. Germline V gene lookup returns CDR1 SGHDT and CDR2 YYEEEE. The CDR3 runs 17 residues. V was clipped by 0 bases and J by 5 bases, with 18 bases between them. The DNA of the CDR3 is TGTGCCAGCAGCTTGGACAGATCTTATGAAGGTCACAATGAGCAGTTCTTC. Translation gives CASSLDRSYEGHNEQFF.

The rearrangement links TRBV6-5 to TRBJ2-3; tentatively, D is TRBD2 (7 bases). Trimming pared 0 bases from V and 5 bases from J, leaving 15 bases between. The length of the CDR3 is 16 residues. The germline CDR1 and CDR2 sequences are MNHEY and SVGAGI. The CDR3 DNA is TGTGCCAGCAGTTACTCTACGGGGGGCTTTTTAGATACGCAGTATTTT. Protein product: CASSYSTGGFLDTQYF.

This clone was seen a single time. V gene TRBV7-9 combines with J gene TRBJ1-1, with unresolved D. The CDR3 is made up of 16 amino acids. Germline-derived CDR1 and CDR2 are SEHNR and FQNEAQ (reference sequence). Trimming took 2 bases from V and 0 from J, leaving 13 bases between them. This chain's CDR3 is CASSLPAGQLNTEAFF. The CDR3 nucleotides are TGTGCCAGCAGCTTACCCGCAGGCCAGTTGAACACTGAAGCTTTCTTT.

The CDR3 nucleotides are TGTGCCAGCAGCGCGCGACAGCAAGAGACCCAGTACTTC. Protein: CASSARQQETQYF. The chain recombines TRBV9 with TRBJ2-5, with D possibly being TRBD1 (5 bases). V was shortened by 3 bases and J by 2 bases, with 8 bases between the two germline ends. Germline V gene lookup returns CDR1 SGDLS and CDR2 YYNGEE. The CDR3 consists of 13 residues.